Following are 32 T cell receptor beta chains from one sample sequenced in a study of tumor and adjacent non-tumor tissue in lung cancer. RNA was extracted from bulk tissue without any cell sorting. The library came from three nested PCR rounds adapted from ARM-PCR protocols. MiXCR, run by TCRdb on the multiplex PCR reads, gives a single entry per CDR3 protein. The sample shows 90,000 to 110,000 distinct CDR3 sequences, roughly 73% of them seen only once. The sequencing sample was made of lung tumor tissue. The receptors come from a woman aged 55-69 years with non-small cell lung cancer.

In the case of this clonotype: One end of the junction does not line up with germline, which may come from a read error. The gene calls are TRBV4-3 and TRBJ1-1; the D is unclear. The CDR3 loop spans 13 amino acids. CDR1 is LGHNA, CDR2 YSLEER, per germline. The CDR3 protein is CTSIQQMNTEAFF. The CDR3 DNA sequence: TGCACCAGCATCCAACAGATGAACACTGAAGCTTTCTTT.

Concerning this clonotype: This could be a read error, since a much larger clone is one nucleotide away. This chain joins TRBV6-2 or TRBV6-3 and TRBJ1-1; a weak D match, TRBD1 (5 bases). CDR3 length: 15 residues. The V gene's germline CDR1 is MNHEY and CDR2 SVGEGT. The CDR3 sequence is CATHLFSGMGTGAFF. The DNA of the CDR3 is TGTGCCACCCATCTCTTCTCGGGGATGGGGACTGGAGCTTTCTTT.

A word on this clonotype: A much bigger clone sits one base away, suggesting this may be a read error. J is TRBJ1-4 and V is TRBV20-1, with a tentative D call TRBD1 (5 bases). The CDR3 has 15 amino acids. The germline V gene encodes CDR1 DFQATT and CDR2 SNEGSKA (reference sequence). V dropped 2 bases and J dropped 8 bases, with 18 bases sitting between them. In DNA form, the CDR3 reads TGCAGTGCTAGAAGATATACAGGAGGAGTGGAAAAACTGTTTTTT. Translation: CSARRYTGGVEKLFF.

Notes on this clonotype: The junction does not match germline at one end; this may be a read error. This sequence joins TRBV29-1 and TRBJ1-1; D call uncertain. Germline V CDR1 and CDR2: SQVTM, ANQGSEA. The CDR3 is made up of 14 amino acids. The CDR3, as DNA: TGTAGCGTTGGACCCGATGGGAGAGGGTTTGAAGCTTTCTTT. Its protein product is CSVGPDGRGFEAFF.

This clonotype is a singleton in its sample. Possible read error: a much larger clone is one base away. The chain employs TRBV4-3 and TRBJ1-1; no firm D call. Trimming left V 1 base short and J 10 bases short, with 16 bases between. The CDR3 loop spans 14 amino acids. The germline V gene encodes CDR1 LGHNA and CDR2 YSLEER. CDR3 region: CASSQVGESWPAFF. The DNA for the CDR3 is TGCGCCAGCAGCCAAGTTGGTGAATCCTGGCCAGCTTTCTTT.

The chain has TRBV5-1 and TRBJ1-1; no reliable D call. Germline V gene data show CDR1 as SGHRS and CDR2 as YFSETQ. V shed 6 bases and J shed 10 bases, with 25 bases lying between them. This CDR3 has 15 residues. The chain's CDR3 is CASNSLTSLNIVAFF. In nucleotides, the CDR3 is TGCGCCAGCAACTCGCTGACAAGCCTGAACATTGTAGCTTTCTTT. The complete variable domain, with remaining parts taken from reference TRBV5-1 and TRBJ1-1, reads KAGVTQTPRYLIKTRGQQVTLSCSPISGHRSVSWYQQTPGQGLQFLFEYFSETQRNKGNFPGRFSGRQFSNSRSEMNVSTLELGDSALYLCASNSLTSLNIVAFFGQGTRLTVV.

Note on this clonotype: Here the CDR3 omits its conserved ending phenylalanine or tryptophan, so a read error is the likely source. The J gene is TRBJ1-2, the V gene TRBV11-2; D gene uncertain. The CDR3 consists of 15 residues. Germline V lookup: CDR1 SGHAT, CDR2 FQNNGV. The V and J ends lost 0 bases and 5 bases respectively, with 13 bases between them. The CDR3, as DNA: TGTGCCAGCAGCTTAGAGGTCGGAGGGCGGTATGGCTACACCATC. It codes for CASSLEVGGRYGYTI.

With regard to this clonotype: A junction boundary mismatches the germline segment, possibly from a read error. The chain couples TRBV11-2 to TRBJ2-7; D tentatively fits TRBD1 or TRBD2 (6 bases each). The length of the CDR3 is 16 residues. Per germline, CDR1 SGHAT and CDR2 FQNNGV. CDR3 sequence reads: CASRLDDGGLSYEQYF. The CDR3 nucleotides are TGTGCCAGCAGGTTAGATGATGGGGGGCTATCCTACGAGCAATACTTC.

This clonotype was recorded only once. Germline and junction disagree at one end, which may indicate a read error. The CDR3, as DNA: TGCAGTGCTTCAAGCTCTAGAGGCACCGGGGAGTTGTTTTTT. Translation gives CSASSSRGTGELFF. This chain joins TRBV20-1 and TRBJ2-2, with D perhaps TRBD2 (5 bases). The germline gives CDR1 DFQATT, CDR2 SNEGSKA (reference sequence). The CDR3 consists of 14 residues.

About this clonotype: A much larger clone lies one base from this, so it may be a read error. V and J are TRBV20-1 and TRBJ2-1; 8 nucleotides agree with TRBD1. CDR1 DFQATT and CDR2 SNEGSKA come from the germline V gene (reference sequence). The CDR3 extends over 15 amino acids. Trimming at V came to 2 bases and at J to 6 bases, leaving 9 bases not matched to a gene. The CDR3 here is CSARSQGAPPNEQFF. CDR3 nucleotide sequence: TGCAGTGCTAGATCTCAGGGGGCACCCCCCAATGAGCAGTTCTTC.

This rearrangement joins TRBV11-2 to TRBJ2-3; possibly TRBD1 for D (6 bases). In germline, CDR1 is SGHAT, CDR2 FQNNGV. CDR3 size: 15 residues. The V end was cut by 5 bases, the J end by 15 bases, with 27 bases between. CDR3 sequence: CASSLGTRGTDMQYF. CDR3 nucleotide sequence: TGTGCCAGCAGCCTAGGGACAAGGGGAACGGATATGCAATATTTT. Drawing the rest from reference TRBV11-2 and TRBJ2-3, the complete variable domain is EAGVAQSPRYKIIEKRQSVAFWCNPISGHATLYWYQQILGQGPKLLIQFQNNGVVDDSQLPKDRFSAERLKGVDSTLKIQPAKLEDSAVYLCASSLGTRGTDMQYFGPGTRLTVL.

With respect to this clonotype: A read error may produce the germline difference seen at one junction end. The chain has TRBV20-1 and TRBJ1-2; D may be TRBD1 (5 bases). CDR3 length equals 12 residues. Looked up from germline, CDR1 is DFQATT and CDR2 is SNEGSKA (reference sequence). In DNA form, the CDR3 reads TGCAGTGTTCGGACATGGGGCTATGGCCACACCTTC. It codes for CSVRTWGYGHTF.

Details on this clonotype: The junction and the germline gene differ at one end; a read error may be behind it. V is TRBV4-3 and J is TRBJ2-5; D is perhaps TRBD2 (5 bases). The CDR3 is made up of 15 amino acids. The V gene's germline CDR1 is LGHNA and CDR2 YSLEER. CDR3 DNA: TGCGCCAGCAGTCAAGATCATCGGGATGGGGAAACCCAGTACTTC. Translating gives CASSQDHRDGETQYF.

To note about this clonotype: Here the CDR3 omits its conserved ending phenylalanine or tryptophan, so a read error is the likely source. CDR3 region: CSAGAGEQPQHL. CDR3 sequence (DNA): TGCAGTGCTGGGGCGGGGGAACAGCCCCAGCATCTT. The gene calls are TRBV20-1 and TRBJ1-5; D is perhaps TRBD1 (5 bases). CDR3 size: 12 residues. Germline V CDR1 and CDR2: DFQATT, SNEGSKA (reference sequence). V lost 5 bases, J lost 7 bases, and 12 bases lay in between.

The chain has TRBV6-2 or TRBV6-3 and TRBJ2-7; a weak D match, TRBD2 (5 bases). Germline loops: CDR1 MNHEY, CDR2 SVGEGT. This CDR3 spans 16 amino acids. V was pared by 7 bases and J by 7 bases, with 26 bases between. This CDR3 is CASITRKATGFQEQYF. The CDR3 bases are TGTGCCAGCATCACCAGGAAGGCAACGGGGTTTCAGGAGCAGTACTTC.

A remark on this clonotype: This may come from a read error, since a much larger clone is one base off. This sequence joins TRBV6-5 and TRBJ2-7; 7 positions match TRBD2. The germline gives CDR1 MNHEY, CDR2 SVGAGI. The CDR3 contains 16 residues. The CDR3: CTSSYLPSGASYEQYF. The CDR3 region has the DNA TGTACCAGCAGTTACCTTCCCAGCGGGGCCTCCTACGAGCAGTACTTC.

On this clonotype: At one boundary the junction diverges from the germline segment, which might be a read error. The rearrangement links TRBV5-6 to TRBJ1-6; TRBD1 might be the D (6 bases). The CDR3 runs 17 residues. Germline CDR1 SGHDT, CDR2 YYEEEE. CDR3: CTSSSRRTDFSNSPLHF. CDR3 bases: TGTACCAGCAGCTCCAGGAGGACAGACTTCTCTAATTCACCCCTCCACTTT.

Comment on this clonotype: A clone one base away is much larger, so this may be a read error. The chain uses TRBV20-1 and TRBJ2-2; D unclear. Trimming cost V 6 bases and J 0 bases, with 17 bases left between them. The CDR3 is 16 amino acids. Looked up from germline, CDR1 is DFQATT and CDR2 is SNEGSKA (reference sequence). Here the CDR3 reads CSARKARPTNTGELFF. The CDR3, as DNA: TGCAGTGCGCGGAAGGCGAGACCCACGAACACCGGGGAGCTGTTTTTT.

This clonotype appeared a single time. J is TRBJ2-3 and V is TRBV4-3; TRBD2 aligns across 8 bases. Germline CDR1 reads LGHNA; CDR2 reads YSLEER. J lost 4 bases, V lost 10 bases, and 10 bases had no gene match. The CDR3 spans 14 residues. The CDR3 spells CAISHTSGPDTQYF. Here the CDR3 DNA reads TGCGCCATTAGCCATACTAGCGGACCAGATACGCAGTATTTT.

This clonotype was seen more than once but under ten times. The germline gene is not matched at one end of the junction; a read error may be the cause. The genes are TRBV5-1 and TRBJ2-3, with D possibly called TRBD1 or TRBD2 (5 bases each). The germline V gene encodes CDR1 SGHRS and CDR2 YFSETQ. The CDR3 runs 13 residues. CDR3 in amino acids: CASSLRGPDTQYF. In DNA form, the CDR3 reads TGTGCCAGCAGCTTGAGGGGACCAGATACGCAGTATTTT.

This clonotype was seen ten or more times. This rearrangement joins TRBV11-2 to TRBJ2-7; 10 nucleotides match TRBD2. This CDR3 contains 15 residues. The germline gives CDR1 SGHAT, CDR2 FQNNGV. Losses at the gene ends were 0 bases for V and 6 bases for J; bases not matched to a gene: 5. This CDR3 is CASSLEPSGRSEQYF. CDR3 bases: TGTGCCAGCAGCTTAGAGCCTAGCGGGAGATCCGAGCAGTACTTC.

With regard to this clonotype: The junction and the germline gene differ at one end; a read error may be behind it. This chain links TRBV11-2 with TRBJ2-1; D is unclear. There are 15 residues in the CDR3. Germline V CDR1 and CDR2: SGHAT, FQNNGV. The CDR3 is CVITLSPTASNEQFF. CDR3 coding DNA: TGCGTCATCACCCTCTCCCCCACGGCTTCCAATGAGCAGTTCTTC.

In regard to this clonotype: Because the CDR3 is missing its conserved closing phenylalanine or tryptophan, this is likely a read error. This rearrangement joins TRBV11-3 to TRBJ2-3; a weak D match, TRBD2 (6 bases). Germline values: CDR1 SGHNT, CDR2 YENEEA. There are 15 residues in the CDR3. CDR3 nucleotide sequence: TGTTCCAGTAGCCCCGCCCGGCAGGGAGGTCATACGCAGTATATT. Translation gives CSSSPARQGGHTQYI.

This chain uses TRBV6-2 or TRBV6-3 with TRBJ2-1; tentative D call: TRBD2 (6 bases). V was shortened by 5 bases and J by 9 bases, with 20 bases between the two germline ends. The length of the CDR3 is 15 residues. Germline V gives CDR1 MNHEY, CDR2 SVGEGT. For the CDR3, the DNA is TGTGCCAGCAGTAACCCCCGGGGGATATCCTTTGAGCAGTTCTTC. Its protein product is CASSNPRGISFEQFF.

In this sample, this clonotype turned up many times. The chain is built from TRBV20-1 and TRBJ2-3; 10 bases match TRBD2. The CDR3 is made up of 17 amino acids. The germline CDR1 and CDR2 sequences are DFQATT and SNEGSKA (reference sequence). Losses at the gene ends were 4 bases for V and 0 bases for J; bases not matched to a gene: 10. Written as DNA, the CDR3 is TGCAGTGCTACCTCAAGCGGGGGGGCCAGGAGCACAGATACGCAGTATTTT. This translates into CSATSSGGARSTDTQYF.

This clonotype was seen many times. V usage is TRBV20-1 and J usage is TRBJ2-1; D is ambiguous. The CDR3 totals 15 residues. In germline, CDR1 is DFQATT, CDR2 SNEGSKA (reference sequence). V lost 1 base and J lost 2, with 12 bases in between. The CDR3 nucleotides are TGCAGTGCTAGAGGAGGTGGCAGTACCTACAATGAGCAGTTCTTC. Translation gives CSARGGGSTYNEQFF.

This clonotype was counted only a few times. One junction end does not reproduce the germline sequence, and a read error may be involved. V usage is TRBV4-1 and J usage is TRBJ1-2; tentatively, D is TRBD1 (5 bases). Germline assignment: CDR1 MGHRA and CDR2 YSYEKL. There are 12 residues in the CDR3. The CDR3: CANSQGSYGYTF. CDR3 nucleotide sequence: TGCGCCAACAGCCAGGGCAGCTATGGCTACACCTTC.

Ten or more counts support this clonotype. J is TRBJ1-2 and V is TRBV4-3; 10 nucleotides align to TRBD1. The CDR3 consists of 15 residues. CDR1 is LGHNA, CDR2 YSLEER, per germline. Trimming at V came to 4 bases and at J to 4 bases, leaving 6 bases not matched to a gene. The CDR3 DNA reads TGCGCCAGCAGCCCAGGACAGGGGGTCCTCTATGGCTACACCTTC. Its translation is CASSPGQGVLYGYTF.

The chain joins TRBV5-4 to TRBJ2-1; 10 positions match TRBD2. This CDR3 is built from 17 residues. The trim removed 0 bases at V and 6 bases at J, leaving 9 bases unmatched. From germline, CDR1 is SGHNT and CDR2 YYREEE (reference sequence). The CDR3 loop reads CASSLDSASGRTNEQFF. In nucleotides, the CDR3 is TGTGCCAGCAGCTTGGACTCGGCTAGCGGGAGAACCAATGAGCAGTTCTTC.

With regard to this clonotype: No conserved phenylalanine or tryptophan is present at the end of the CDR3, so a read error is the likely explanation. The rearrangement joins TRBV11-1 to TRBJ1-1, with D possibly matching TRBD1 (5 bases). The CDR3 covers 13 residues. CDR1 is SGHAT and CDR2 is FQDESV in the germline V gene (reference sequence). V was clipped by 8 bases and J by 2 bases, with 12 bases between them. The CDR3 protein is CASGRDRNTEAFY. CDR3 sequence (DNA): TGTGCCAGCGGCCGGGACCGAAACACTGAAGCTTTCTAT.

Concerning this clonotype itself: One end of the junction varies from germline; a read error may be responsible. The rearrangement joins TRBV11-1 to TRBJ1-2; D is unresolved. Germline values: CDR1 SGHAT, CDR2 FQDESV (reference sequence). The CDR3 is made up of 13 amino acids. CDR3 nucleotide sequence: TGTGTCAGCAGCGAAAGCGGGTCTGTCGCTAACACCTTC. Protein product: CVSSESGSVANTF.

The chain joins TRBV11-2 to TRBJ2-1; 9 nucleotides agree with TRBD2. Germline values: CDR1 SGHAT, CDR2 FQNNGV. The CDR3 consists of 16 residues. CDR3 in amino acids: CANSLGRGGLRNEQFF. CDR3 DNA: TGTGCTAACAGCTTAGGGCGGGGGGGCCTTCGTAATGAGCAGTTCTTC.